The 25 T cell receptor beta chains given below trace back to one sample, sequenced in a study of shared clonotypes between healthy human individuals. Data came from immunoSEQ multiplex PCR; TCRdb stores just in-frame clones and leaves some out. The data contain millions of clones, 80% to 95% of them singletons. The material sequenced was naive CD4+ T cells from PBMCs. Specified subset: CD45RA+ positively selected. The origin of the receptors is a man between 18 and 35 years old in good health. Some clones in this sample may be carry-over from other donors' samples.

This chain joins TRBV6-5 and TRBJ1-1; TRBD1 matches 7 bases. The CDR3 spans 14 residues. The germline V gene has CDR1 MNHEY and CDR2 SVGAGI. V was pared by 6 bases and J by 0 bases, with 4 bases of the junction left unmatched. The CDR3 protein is CASRRTGLNTEAFF. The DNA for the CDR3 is TGTGCCAGCAGGCGGACAGGTTTGAACACTGAAGCTTTCTTT.

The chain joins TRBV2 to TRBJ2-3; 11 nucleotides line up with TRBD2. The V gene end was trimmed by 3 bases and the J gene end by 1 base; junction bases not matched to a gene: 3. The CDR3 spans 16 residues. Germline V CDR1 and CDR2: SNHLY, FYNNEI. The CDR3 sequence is CASSDMTSGGTDTQYF. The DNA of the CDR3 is TGTGCCAGCAGTGACATGACTAGCGGGGGCACAGATACGCAGTATTTT.

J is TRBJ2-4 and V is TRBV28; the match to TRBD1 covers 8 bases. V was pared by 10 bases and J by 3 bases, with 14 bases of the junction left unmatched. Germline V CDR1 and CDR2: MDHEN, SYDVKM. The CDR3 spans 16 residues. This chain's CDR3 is CATGGQVRVNKNIQYF. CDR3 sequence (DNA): TGTGCCACCGGGGGACAGGTCCGTGTTAACAAAAACATTCAGTACTTC.

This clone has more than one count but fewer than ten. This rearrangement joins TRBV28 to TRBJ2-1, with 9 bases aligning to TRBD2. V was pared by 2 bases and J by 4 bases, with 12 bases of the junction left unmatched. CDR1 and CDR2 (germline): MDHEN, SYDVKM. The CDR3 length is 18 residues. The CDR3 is CASSLTSGLLRGYNEQFF. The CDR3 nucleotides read TGTGCCAGCAGTTTAACTAGCGGGTTACTCCGAGGTTACAATGAGCAGTTCTTC.

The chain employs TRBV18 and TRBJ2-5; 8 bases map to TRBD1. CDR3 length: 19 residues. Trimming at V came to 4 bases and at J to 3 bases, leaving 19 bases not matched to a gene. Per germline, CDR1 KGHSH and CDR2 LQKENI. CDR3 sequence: CASSLFPLFLDRGEETQYF. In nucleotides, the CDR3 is TGTGCCAGCTCACTCTTTCCCCTTTTCCTTGACAGGGGTGAAGAGACCCAGTACTTC.

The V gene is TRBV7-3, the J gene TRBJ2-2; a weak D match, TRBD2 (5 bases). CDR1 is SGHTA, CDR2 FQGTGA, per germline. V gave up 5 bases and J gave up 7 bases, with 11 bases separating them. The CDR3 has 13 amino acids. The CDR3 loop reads CASSADRGGELFF. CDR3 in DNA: TGTGCCAGCAGCGCTGACCGGGGCGGGGAGCTGTTTTTT. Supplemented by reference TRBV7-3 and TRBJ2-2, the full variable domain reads GAGVSQTPSNKVTEKGKYVELRCDPISGHTALYWYRQSLGQGPEFLIYFQGTGAADDSGLPNDRFFAVRPEGSVSTLKIQRTERGDSAVYLCASSADRGGELFFGEGSRLTVL.

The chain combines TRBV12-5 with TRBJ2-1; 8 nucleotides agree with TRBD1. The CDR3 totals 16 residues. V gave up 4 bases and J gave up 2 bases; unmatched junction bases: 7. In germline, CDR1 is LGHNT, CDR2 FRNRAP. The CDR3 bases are TGTGCTAGTGGTTCCTCAAGCAGGGGGCCCTACAATGAGCAGTTCTTC. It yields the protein CASGSSSRGPYNEQFF.

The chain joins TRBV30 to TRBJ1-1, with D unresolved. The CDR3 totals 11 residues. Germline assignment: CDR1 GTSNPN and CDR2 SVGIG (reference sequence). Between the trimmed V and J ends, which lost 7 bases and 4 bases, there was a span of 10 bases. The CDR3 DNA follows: TGTGCCTCGGTCCGGGGCACTGAAGCTTTCTTT. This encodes CASVRGTEAFF.

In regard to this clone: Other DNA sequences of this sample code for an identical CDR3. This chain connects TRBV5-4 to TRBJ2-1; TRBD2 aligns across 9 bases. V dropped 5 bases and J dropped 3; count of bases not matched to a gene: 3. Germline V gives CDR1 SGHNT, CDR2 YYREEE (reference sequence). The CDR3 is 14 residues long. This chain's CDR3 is CASSFSGSYNEQFF. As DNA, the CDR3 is TGTGCCAGCAGTTTTAGCGGGAGCTACAATGAGCAGTTCTTC.

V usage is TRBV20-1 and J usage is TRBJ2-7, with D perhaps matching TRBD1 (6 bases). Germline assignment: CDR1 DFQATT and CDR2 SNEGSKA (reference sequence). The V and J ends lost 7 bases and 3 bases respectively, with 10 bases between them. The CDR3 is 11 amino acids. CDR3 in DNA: TGCAGTGTAGGCAGGGGCTACGAGCAGTACTTC. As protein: CSVGRGYEQYF.

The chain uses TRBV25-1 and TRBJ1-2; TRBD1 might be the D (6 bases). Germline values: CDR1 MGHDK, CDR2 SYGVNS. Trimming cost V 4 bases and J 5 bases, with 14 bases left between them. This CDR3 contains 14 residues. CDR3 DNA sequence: TGTGCCAGCAGTGCTAAGGGTGGGACATATGGCTACACCTTC. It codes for CASSAKGGTYGYTF.

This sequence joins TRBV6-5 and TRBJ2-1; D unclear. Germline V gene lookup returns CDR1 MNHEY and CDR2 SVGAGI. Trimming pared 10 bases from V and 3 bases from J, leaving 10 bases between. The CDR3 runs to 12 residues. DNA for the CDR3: TGTGCCACTAACCATGGCTACAATGAGCAGTTCTTC. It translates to CATNHGYNEQFF.

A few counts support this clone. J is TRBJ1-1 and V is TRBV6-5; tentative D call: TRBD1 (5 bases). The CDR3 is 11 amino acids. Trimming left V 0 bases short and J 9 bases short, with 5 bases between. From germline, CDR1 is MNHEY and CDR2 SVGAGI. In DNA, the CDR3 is TGTGCCAGCAGTTACTCGGGACAAGCTTTCTTT. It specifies CASSYSGQAFF.

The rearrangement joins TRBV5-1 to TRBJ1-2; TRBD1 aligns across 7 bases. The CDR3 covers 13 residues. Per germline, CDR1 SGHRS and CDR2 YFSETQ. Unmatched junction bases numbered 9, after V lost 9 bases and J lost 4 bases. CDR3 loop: CATRQGSGYGYTF. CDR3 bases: TGCGCCACCCGACAGGGTAGTGGCTATGGCTACACCTTC.

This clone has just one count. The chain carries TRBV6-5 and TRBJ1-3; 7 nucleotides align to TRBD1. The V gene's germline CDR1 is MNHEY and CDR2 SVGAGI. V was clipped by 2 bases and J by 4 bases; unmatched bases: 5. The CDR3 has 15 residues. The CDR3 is CASSYGQAPGNTIYF. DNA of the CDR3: TGTGCCAGCAGTTACGGACAGGCCCCGGGAAACACCATATATTTT.

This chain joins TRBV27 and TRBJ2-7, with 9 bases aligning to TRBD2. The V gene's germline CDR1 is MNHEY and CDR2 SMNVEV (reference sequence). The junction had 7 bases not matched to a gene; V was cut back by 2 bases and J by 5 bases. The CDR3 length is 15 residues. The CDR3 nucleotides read TGTGCCAGCAGTTTAGGCGGGAGGGCCAGCGACGAGCAGTACTTC. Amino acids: CASSLGGRASDEQYF.

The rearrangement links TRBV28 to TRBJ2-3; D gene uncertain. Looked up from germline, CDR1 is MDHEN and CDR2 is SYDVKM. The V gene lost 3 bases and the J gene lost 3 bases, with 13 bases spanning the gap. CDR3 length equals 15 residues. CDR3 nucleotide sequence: TGTGCCAGCAGTTTCATGGTTGGTGGGACAGATACGCAGTATTTT. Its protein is CASSFMVGGTDTQYF.

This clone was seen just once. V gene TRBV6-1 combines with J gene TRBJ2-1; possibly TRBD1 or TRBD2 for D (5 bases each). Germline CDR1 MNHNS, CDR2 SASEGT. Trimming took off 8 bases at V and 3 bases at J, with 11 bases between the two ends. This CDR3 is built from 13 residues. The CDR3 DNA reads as TGTGCCAGCGTCTGGGACGGCTACAATGAGCAGTTCTTC. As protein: CASVWDGYNEQFF.

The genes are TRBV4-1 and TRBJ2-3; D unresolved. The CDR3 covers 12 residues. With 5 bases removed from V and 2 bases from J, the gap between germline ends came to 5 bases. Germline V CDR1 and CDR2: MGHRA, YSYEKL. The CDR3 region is CASSSDTDTQYF. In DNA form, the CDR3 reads TGCGCCAGCAGCTCGGACACAGATACGCAGTATTTT.

In DNA, the CDR3 is TGCGCCAGCAGCTCACAACCCCCCCACGGACTAGCGGGAGCCGGGGAGCTGTTTTTT. Amino acids: CASSSQPPHGLAGAGELFF. This chain links TRBV5-1 with TRBJ2-2, with TRBD2 matching over 13 bases. Germline-derived CDR1 and CDR2 are SGHRS and YFSETQ. The CDR3 spans 19 residues. With V trimmed by 3 bases and J by 6 bases, 14 bases remained unmatched.

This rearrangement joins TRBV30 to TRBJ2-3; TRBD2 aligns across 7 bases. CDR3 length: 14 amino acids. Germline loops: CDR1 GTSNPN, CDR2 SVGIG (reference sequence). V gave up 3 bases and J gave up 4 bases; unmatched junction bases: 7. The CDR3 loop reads CAWSLAGEADTQYF. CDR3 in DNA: TGTGCCTGGAGCCTGGCGGGAGAGGCAGATACGCAGTATTTT.

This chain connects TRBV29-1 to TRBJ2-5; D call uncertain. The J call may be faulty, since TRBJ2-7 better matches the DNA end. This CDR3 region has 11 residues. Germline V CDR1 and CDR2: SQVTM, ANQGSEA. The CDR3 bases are TGCAGCGTTGGGCACTCCTACGAGCAGTACTTC. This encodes CSVGHSYEQYF.

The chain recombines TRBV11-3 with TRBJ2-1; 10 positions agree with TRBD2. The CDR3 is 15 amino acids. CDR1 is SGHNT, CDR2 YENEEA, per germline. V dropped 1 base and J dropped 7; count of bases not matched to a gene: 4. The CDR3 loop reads CASSLATSGANEQFF. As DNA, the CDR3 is TGTGCCAGCAGCTTAGCTACTAGCGGGGCGAATGAGCAGTTCTTC.

The CDR3 bases are TGTGCCAGCAGCGCGGACGCGTTCACAGATACGCAGTATTTT. As protein: CASSADAFTDTQYF. The genes are TRBV7-3 and TRBJ2-3; D unclear. Germline V gene sequence: CDR1 SGHTA, CDR2 FQGTGA. Trimming took off 5 bases at V and 2 bases at J, with 11 bases between the two ends. This CDR3 comprises 14 residues.

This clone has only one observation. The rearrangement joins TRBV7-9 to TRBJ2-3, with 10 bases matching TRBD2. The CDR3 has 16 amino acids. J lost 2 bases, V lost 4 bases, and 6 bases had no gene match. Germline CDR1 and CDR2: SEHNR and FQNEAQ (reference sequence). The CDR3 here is CASSSLAGVDTDTQYF. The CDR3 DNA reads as TGTGCCAGCAGCTCCCTAGCGGGAGTAGACACAGATACGCAGTATTTT.